These 22 T cell receptor beta chains originate from one sample sequenced in a study of beta chain features in type 1 diabetes. For these receptors, no antigen is known. The study, taken as a whole, reports: Within each of all four CD4+ subsets, Type 1 diabetes patients had TCRB CDR3s that were moderately but significantly shorter.

Every isolated RNA sample was fully reverse transcribed, so sequencing captured expressed TCRB transcripts. TCRdb keeps only in-frame clones here, not all; method: immunoSEQ multiplex PCR. Of some 640,000 clones in the sample, over 12% were seen once. Source material: naive CD4+ T cells from blood. The receptors shown here come from a man younger than 35 with type 1 diabetes.

The CDR3 coding sequence is TGTGCCAGCAGCTCATACAGGGGGCTTGGACAGCCCCAGCATTTT. Residues: CASSSYRGLGQPQHF. The chain links TRBV5-6 to TRBJ1-5; 9 bases agree with TRBD1. The germline gives CDR1 SGHDT, CDR2 YYEEEE. The length of the CDR3 is 15 residues. The V segment lost 3 bases and the J segment 7 bases; nucleotides outside the gene matches: 8.

DNA for the CDR3: TGTGCCTGGAGTAGGCAAGGACAATATGGCTACACCTTC. Residues: CAWSRQGQYGYTF. The genes are TRBV30 and TRBJ1-2, with D possibly matching TRBD1 (5 bases). The CDR3 length is 13 residues. V was trimmed by 2 bases and J by 5 bases, leaving 12 bases between them. Germline values: CDR1 GTSNPN, CDR2 SVGIG (reference sequence).

The CDR3 nucleotides are TGTGCCAGCAGCTTGGGACTAGCGGGAGACTACGAGCAGTACTTC. Translated: CASSLGLAGDYEQYF. The V call is TRBV5-6, the J call TRBJ2-7, with 12 nucleotides matching TRBD2. The length of the CDR3 is 15 residues. Germline-derived CDR1 and CDR2 are SGHDT and YYEEEE. Trimming at V came to 0 bases and at J to 3 bases, leaving 1 base not matched to a gene.

The chain recombines TRBV7-3 with TRBJ1-2; D remains unclear. The CDR3 totals 14 residues. Trimming took 5 bases from V and 5 from J, leaving 15 bases between them. Germline lookup yields CDR1 SGHTA and CDR2 FQGTGA. The CDR3 reads CASSPNLGRYGYTF. In nucleotides, the CDR3 is TGTGCCAGCAGCCCCAATCTGGGCCGATATGGCTACACCTTC.

The table lists this clone with a few counts. The chain couples TRBV10-3 to TRBJ2-3; 7 nucleotides line up with TRBD1. Looked up from germline, CDR1 is ENHRY and CDR2 is SYGVKD. J lost 3 bases, V lost 6 bases, and 9 bases had no gene match. The CDR3 has 15 amino acids. The CDR3 is CAIRSSVGQTDTQYF. CDR3 DNA sequence: TGTGCCATCAGAAGTTCGGTGGGACAGACAGATACGCAGTATTTT.

The sample holds a few counts of this clone. One end of the junction is discordant with germline, which a read error may explain. The rearrangement uses TRBV7-9 and TRBJ1-2; 7 nucleotides match TRBD1. The CDR3 length is 16 residues. CDR1 is SEHNR and CDR2 is FQNEAQ in the germline V gene (reference sequence). CDR3 protein: CASSRDSSSIKRGYAF. The CDR3, as DNA: TGTGCCAGCAGTCGGGACAGCTCCTCTATAAAACGTGGCTACGCCTTC. The whole variable domain, filled in from reference TRBV7-9 and TRBJ1-2, reads DTGVSQNPRHKITKRGQNVTFRCDPISEHNRLYWYRQTLGQGPEFLTYFQNEAQLEKSRLLSDRFSAERPKGSFSTLEIQRTEQGDSAMYLCASSRDSSSIKRGYAFGSGTRLTVV.

The gene calls are TRBV6-5 and TRBJ2-3; D is perhaps TRBD1 or TRBD2 (5 bases each). V lost 6 bases to trimming and J lost 3 bases, with 13 bases between them. There are 14 residues in the CDR3. CDR1 and CDR2 from the germline V gene are MNHEY and SVGAGI. The CDR3 DNA reads TGTGCCAGCAGACCGGGACCCGGGACAGATACGCAGTATTTT. Residues: CASRPGPGTDTQYF.

This clone has only a few counts. V gene TRBV10-3 combines with J gene TRBJ1-1; 7 nucleotides line up with TRBD1. The CDR3 covers 13 residues. Losses at the gene ends were 10 bases for V and 0 bases for J; bases not matched to a gene: 5. Germline CDR1 ENHRY, CDR2 SYGVKD. CDR3 nucleotide sequence: TGTGCCACCTGGACAGGAGTGAACACTGAAGCTTTCTTT. It codes for CATWTGVNTEAFF.

The V call is TRBV4-1, the J call TRBJ2-1, with 9 bases matching TRBD2. The CDR3 extends over 16 amino acids. Trimming took 4 bases from V and 0 from J; bases not matched to a gene: 4. Germline lookup yields CDR1 MGHRA and CDR2 YSYEKL. The CDR3 DNA follows: TGCGCCAGCAGCCGCGGACTAGCGAACTCCTACAATGAGCAGTTCTTC. Its translation is CASSRGLANSYNEQFF.

The chain carries TRBV18 and TRBJ2-1; unclear D gene. Trimming took 5 bases from V and 4 from J, leaving 12 bases between them. This CDR3 is built from 14 residues. Germline V CDR1 and CDR2: KGHSH, LQKENI. Here the CDR3 reads CASSERGTYNEQFF. CDR3 nucleotide sequence: TGTGCCAGCTCAGAAAGAGGTACTTACAATGAGCAGTTCTTC.

In its sample, this clone was seen a few times. The rearrangement uses TRBV5-8 and TRBJ2-2; TRBD1 aligns across 7 bases. This CDR3 has 15 residues. Germline lookup yields CDR1 SGHTS and CDR2 YDEGEE. V trimming: 4 bases; J trimming: 5 bases; junction bases outside the gene matches: 8. The CDR3 is CASSTSNRGTGELFF. The CDR3 DNA reads TGTGCCAGCAGCACTTCAAACAGGGGTACCGGGGAGCTGTTTTTT.

The V gene is TRBV14, the J gene TRBJ1-4, with D tentatively TRBD1 (5 bases). The V gene's germline CDR1 is SGHDN and CDR2 FVKESK. V was pared by 1 base and J by 8 bases, with 20 bases between. The length of the CDR3 is 17 residues. The CDR3: CASSQVGHSRTGEKLFF. The CDR3 DNA reads as TGTGCCAGCAGCCAAGTTGGACACAGCCGGACGGGGGAAAAACTGTTTTTT. The full variable domain, rest sourced from reference TRBV14 and TRBJ1-4, is EAGVTQFPSHSVIEKGQTVTLRCDPISGHDNLYWYRRVMGKEIKFLLHFVKESKQDESGMPNNRFLAERTGGTYSTLKVQPAELEDSGVYFCASSQVGHSRTGEKLFFGSGTQLSVL.

This clone was recorded a few times. The chain recombines TRBV10-3 with TRBJ2-7; D tentatively fits TRBD1 or TRBD2 (5 bases each). Trimming removed 0 bases from V and 7 bases from J, with 16 bases in between. The CDR3 length is 15 residues. Germline loops: CDR1 ENHRY, CDR2 SYGVKD. CDR3 sequence reads: CAISESGTEVREQYF. DNA for the CDR3: TGTGCCATCAGTGAGTCCGGGACCGAGGTGCGGGAGCAGTACTTC.

The chain joins TRBV25-1 to TRBJ1-5; D unresolved. This CDR3 has 14 residues. Germline CDR1 MGHDK, CDR2 SYGVNS. Trimming took 1 base from V and 7 from J, leaving 11 bases between them. Written as DNA, the CDR3 is TGTGCCAGCAGTGAATTTGGTAGGGAGCAGCCCCAGCATTTT. Amino acids: CASSEFGREQPQHF.

This chain connects TRBV29-1 to TRBJ1-4; 7 bases line up with TRBD1. Germline trimming cut 7 bases from V and 4 bases from J; bases unmatched to any gene: 6. The CDR3 has 13 amino acids. CDR1 and CDR2 (germline): SQVTM, ANQGSEA. This CDR3 is CSGTGVGNEKLFF. In DNA form, the CDR3 reads TGCAGCGGTACAGGGGTCGGTAATGAAAAACTGTTTTTT.

This clone was seen a handful of times. The V call is TRBV29-1, the J call TRBJ2-3; weak D call: TRBD2 (7 bases). Trimming stripped 4 bases from V and 4 bases from J, with 15 bases between. Germline V gene lookup returns CDR1 SQVTM and CDR2 ANQGSEA. The CDR3 has 14 residues. DNA of the CDR3: TGCAGCGTTGGACGGGGGGCAGGGGCAGATACGCAGTATTTT. Its protein is CSVGRGAGADTQYF.

The rearrangement uses TRBV5-1 and TRBJ2-1; D is unclear. Germline lookup yields CDR1 SGHRS and CDR2 YFSETQ. V was pared by 0 bases and J by 6 bases, with 13 bases between. The CDR3 sequence is 15 residues long. The CDR3 DNA reads TGCGCCAGCAGCTTGGAGTTGAGTCCTGGCAATGAGCAGTTCTTC. Its protein product is CASSLELSPGNEQFF.

The chain links TRBV25-1 to TRBJ1-5; 7 bases are shared with TRBD1. The germline gives CDR1 MGHDK, CDR2 SYGVNS. V lost 3 bases, J lost 5 bases, and 7 bases stayed unmatched. This CDR3 region has 15 residues. CDR3 in amino acids: CASSDPRQGDQPQHF. The DNA of the CDR3 is TGTGCCAGCAGTGATCCCCGACAGGGCGATCAGCCCCAGCATTTT.

Only a few counts were recorded for this clone. CDR3 bases: TGTGCCTGGAGTTCCGGGACTAGCGGGGGAAATGAGCAGTTCTTC. Amino acids: CAWSSGTSGGNEQFF. The chain joins TRBV30 to TRBJ2-1, with 14 bases matching TRBD2. V was pared by 2 bases and J by 7 bases, with 4 bases of the junction left unmatched. Germline CDR1 is GTSNPN and CDR2 is SVGIG (reference sequence). This CDR3 spans 15 amino acids.

The table lists this clone with a few counts. The chain couples TRBV5-1 to TRBJ2-7; D possibly matches TRBD1 or TRBD2 (6 bases each). The CDR3 loop spans 18 amino acids. The V and J ends lost 0 bases and 2 bases respectively, with 21 bases between them. Looked up from germline, CDR1 is SGHRS and CDR2 is YFSETQ. The CDR3 region is CASSLGTAGWGATYEQYF. DNA for the CDR3: TGCGCCAGCAGCTTGGGAACGGCTGGGTGGGGGGCCACCTACGAGCAGTACTTC.

This clone was seen more than once but under ten times. The rearrangement links TRBV11-2 to TRBJ2-3; D gene uncertain. This CDR3 spans 11 amino acids. Germline CDR1 reads SGHAT; CDR2 reads FQNNGV. Trimming took off 3 bases at V and 5 bases at J, with 3 bases between the two ends. CDR3 sequence (DNA): TGTGCCAGCAGCTTCGTAGATACGCAGTATTTT. Translated, it gives CASSFVDTQYF.

This chain connects TRBV10-3 to TRBJ1-6; no firm D call. Trimming pared 3 bases from V and 7 bases from J, leaving 13 bases between. Germline V lookup: CDR1 ENHRY, CDR2 SYGVKD. There are 15 residues in the CDR3. The CDR3: CAISEREGHNSPLHF. Written as DNA, the CDR3 is TGTGCCATCAGTGAAAGGGAGGGCCACAATTCACCCCTCCACTTT.